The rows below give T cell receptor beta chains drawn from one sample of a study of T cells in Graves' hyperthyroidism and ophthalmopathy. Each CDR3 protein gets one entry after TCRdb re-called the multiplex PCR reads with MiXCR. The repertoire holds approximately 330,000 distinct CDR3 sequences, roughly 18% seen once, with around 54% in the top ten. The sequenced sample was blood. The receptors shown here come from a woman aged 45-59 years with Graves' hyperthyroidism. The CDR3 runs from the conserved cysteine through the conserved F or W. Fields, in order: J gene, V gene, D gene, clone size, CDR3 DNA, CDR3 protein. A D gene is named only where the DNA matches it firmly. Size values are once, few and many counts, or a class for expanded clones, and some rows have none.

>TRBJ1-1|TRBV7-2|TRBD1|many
TGTGCCAGCAGCTTAGGACAGGGCGTGGGAACTGAAGCTTTCTTT
CASSLGQGVGTEAFF
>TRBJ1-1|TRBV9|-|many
TGTGCCAGCAGCGTAGGGGGTATGGGACTGAACACTGAAGCTTTCTTT
CASSVGGMGLNTEAFF
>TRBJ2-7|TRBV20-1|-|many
TGCAGTGCTAGAGATCTATCAGGGGTAACTAGTCTCGACGAGCAGTACTTC
CSARDLSGVTSLDEQYF
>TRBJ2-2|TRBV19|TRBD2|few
TGTGCCAGTAGTCGTGGCGGGGGGGCCGGGGAGCTGTTTTTT
CASSRGGGAGELFF
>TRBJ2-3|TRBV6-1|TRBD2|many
TGTGCCAGCAGTGAGTCAAAGACTAGCGGGAGAACAGATACGCAGTATTTT
CASSESKTSGRTDTQYF
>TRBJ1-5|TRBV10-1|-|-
TGCGCCAGCAGTGAGTCGTCCGGATCAGGGCCCCAGCATTTT
CASSESSGSGPQHF
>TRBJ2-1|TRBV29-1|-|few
TGCAGCGTCACCCCCGGGAGCGAAGACAATGAGCAGTTCTTC
CSVTPGSEDNEQFF
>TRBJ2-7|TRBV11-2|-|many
TGTGCCAGCAGTCCCCGGCACAGGGACTCATACTACGAGCAGTACTTC
CASSPRHRDSYYEQYF
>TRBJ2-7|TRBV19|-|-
TGTGCCAGTAGTATAGCCCCAGGGGTATACGAGCAGTACTTC
CASSIAPGVYEQYF
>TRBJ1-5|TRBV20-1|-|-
TGCAGTGCCCACCCTGGAGGAGATCAGCCCCAGCATTTT
CSAHPGGDQPQHF
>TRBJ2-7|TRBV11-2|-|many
TGTGCCAGCAGCTCCGTCTACGAGCAGTACTTC
CASSSVYEQYF
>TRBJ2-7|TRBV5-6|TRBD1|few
TGTGCCAGCAGCCAGTGGGGACAGGCCTCCTACGAGCAGTACTTC
CASSQWGQASYEQYF
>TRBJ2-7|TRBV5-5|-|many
TGTGCCAGCAGCAAATCACCAGGGACCTACGAGCAGTACTTC
CASSKSPGTYEQYF
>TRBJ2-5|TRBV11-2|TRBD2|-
TGTGCCAGCAGCTTAATAGCGGGGAAAGAGACCCAGTACTTC
CASSLIAGKETQYF
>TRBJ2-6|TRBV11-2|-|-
TGTGCCAGCAGCTTCGTCTTGGAGGGTTCTGGGGCCAACGTCCTGACTTTC
CASSFVLEGSGANVLTF
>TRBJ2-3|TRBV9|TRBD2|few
TGTGCCAGCAGCGTAGGGCGGGGAGGGCCAGATACGCAGTATTTT
CASSVGRGGPDTQYF
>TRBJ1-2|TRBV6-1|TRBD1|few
TGTGCCAGCAGTCAGACAGGGGACTATGGCTACACCTTC
CASSQTGDYGYTF
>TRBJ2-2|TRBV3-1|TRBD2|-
TGTGCCAGCAGCCCGGGGACTAGCGGGAGTCCCCACCGGAACACCGGGGAGCTGTTTTTT
CASSPGTSGSPHRNTGELFF
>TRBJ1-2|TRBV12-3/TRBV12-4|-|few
TGTGCCAGCAGTAAAGACACCGATGGCTACACCTTC
CASSKDTDGYTF
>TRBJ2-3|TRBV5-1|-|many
TGCGCCAGCAGCGCGGGACAGAGCACAGATACGCAGTATTTT
CASSAGQSTDTQYF
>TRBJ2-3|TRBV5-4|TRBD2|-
TGTGCCAGCAGCTTGGCGGGGGGAGAGGTAGCGGGAAGTACAGATACGCAGTATTTT
CASSLAGGEVAGSTDTQYF
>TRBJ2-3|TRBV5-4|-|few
TGTGCCAGCAGCGCCGGGCAGGGGCCGGATACGCAGTATTTT
CASSAGQGPDTQYF
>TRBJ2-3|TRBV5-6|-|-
TGTGCCAGCATCCGCAGGGGAACAGATACGCAGTATTTT
CASIRRGTDTQYF
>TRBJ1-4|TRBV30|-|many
TGTGCCTGGATGACATCCGGTGCATCTAATGAAAAACTGTTTTTT
CAWMTSGASNEKLFF
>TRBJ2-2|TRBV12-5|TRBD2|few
TGTGCTAGTGGTTTGATAGACGGACTAGATTGGGGCACCGGGGAGCTGTTTTTT
CASGLIDGLDWGTGELFF
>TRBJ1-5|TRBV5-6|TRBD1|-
TGTGCCAGCAGCTTGTACGGGACAGGGGTGAATCAGCCCCAGCATTTT
CASSLYGTGVNQPQHF
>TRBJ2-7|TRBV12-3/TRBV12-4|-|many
TGTGCCAGCAGTTTGACAGTTTACGAGCAGTACTTC
CASSLTVYEQYF
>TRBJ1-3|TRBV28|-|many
TGTGCCAGCAGCCCCGGGGTAATCTCTGGAAACACCATATATTTT
CASSPGVISGNTIYF
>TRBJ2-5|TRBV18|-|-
TGTGCCAGCTCACACAGTCTGGAGGGAGAGACCCAGTACTTC
CASSHSLEGETQYF
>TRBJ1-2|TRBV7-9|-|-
TGTGCCAGCAGCTTAGTGGGGGCGCAAGGCTACACCTTC
CASSLVGAQGYTF
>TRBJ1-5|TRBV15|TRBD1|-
TGTGCCACCAGCAGAGGGACAGGCGATAGCAATCAGCCCCAGCATTTT
CATSRGTGDSNQPQHF
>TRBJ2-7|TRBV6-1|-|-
TGTGCCAGCAAGGGGACGGTCTCCTACGAGCAGTACTTC
CASKGTVSYEQYF
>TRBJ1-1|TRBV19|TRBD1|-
TGTGCCAGTAGCCATGGGACAGGGGGGAACACTGAAGCTTTCTTT
CASSHGTGGNTEAFF
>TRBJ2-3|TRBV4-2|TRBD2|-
TGTGCCAGCAGCCCAACCCCGGGACTAGCGGGGGGGGGAGATACGCAGTATTTT
CASSPTPGLAGGGDTQYF
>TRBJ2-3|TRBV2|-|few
TGTGCCAGCAGTGCGGACCCGGGTCCGAGGGCAGATACGCAGTATTTT
CASSADPGPRADTQYF
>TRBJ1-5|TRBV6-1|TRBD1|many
TGTGCCAGCAGTGAACAGTTGGGACAGGGATCGTCCGATGGCAATCAGCCCCAGCATTTT
CASSEQLGQGSSDGNQPQHF
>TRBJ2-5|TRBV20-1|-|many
TGCAGTGCTAGAGATCAGTCCCAAAAAGAGACCCAGTACTTC
CSARDQSQKETQYF
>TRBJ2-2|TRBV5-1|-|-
TGCGCCAGCAGCTTACGGACGGGAACTGTCGGGGAGCTGTTTTTT
CASSLRTGTVGELFF
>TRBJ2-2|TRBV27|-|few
TGTGCCAGCAGTTTTTATAGTGGGGTCACCGGGGAGCTGTTTTTT
CASSFYSGVTGELFF
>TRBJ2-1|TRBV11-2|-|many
TGTGCCAGCAGCCTCGACCCGCCCACCGGGCCTCGCAATGAGCAGTTCTTC
CASSLDPPTGPRNEQFF
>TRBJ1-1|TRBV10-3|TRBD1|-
TGTGCCATCAGGATAACAGGGGGGGAGAACACTGAAGCTTTCTTT
CAIRITGGENTEAFF
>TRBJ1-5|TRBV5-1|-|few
TGCGCCAGCAGCAGCGGAGTGAATCAGCCCCAGCATTTT
CASSSGVNQPQHF
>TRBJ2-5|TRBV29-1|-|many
TGCAGCGTTCTAACAGGGCAAGAGACCCAGTACTTC
CSVLTGQETQYF
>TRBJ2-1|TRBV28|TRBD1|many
TGTGCCAGCAGTTCGGGGGACAGGGTGCTTCAGTTCTTC
CASSSGDRVLQFF
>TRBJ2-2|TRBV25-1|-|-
TGTGCCAGCAGTGCTTACGGGAACACCGGGGAGCTGTTTTTT
CASSAYGNTGELFF
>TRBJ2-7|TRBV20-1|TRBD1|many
TGCAGTGCTAGAGATCAGGGGGCGCGGGAGCAGTACTTC
CSARDQGAREQYF
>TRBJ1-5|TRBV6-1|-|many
TGTGCCAGCAGATGGGGCTTCGATCAGCCCCAGCATTTT
CASRWGFDQPQHF
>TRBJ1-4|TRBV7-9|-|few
TGTGCCAGCAGCTTAGGACAGCATAATGAAAAACTGTTTTTT
CASSLGQHNEKLFF
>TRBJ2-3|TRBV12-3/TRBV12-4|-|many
TGTGCCAGCCGTCGCGGGCAGGGGCCAGCCGCTAGCACAGATACGCAGTATTTT
CASRRGQGPAASTDTQYF
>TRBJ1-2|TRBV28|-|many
TGTGCCAGCAGTTCAGTTTATGGCTACACCTTC
CASSSVYGYTF
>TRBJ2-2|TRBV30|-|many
TGTGCCTGGACAGGGGTCACCGGGGAGCTGTTTTTT
CAWTGVTGELFF
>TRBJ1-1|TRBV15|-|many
TGTGCCACCATAGACCTCGACAGGTTGAACACTGAAGCTTTCTTT
CATIDLDRLNTEAFF
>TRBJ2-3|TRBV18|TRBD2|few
TGTGCCAGCTCACCACGGCTCCGTCTAGCGGGAGACCGAACAGATACGCAGTATTTT
CASSPRLRLAGDRTDTQYF
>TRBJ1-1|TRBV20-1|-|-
TGCAGTGCCCATCGTGGTTTGAACACTGAAGCTTTCTTT
CSAHRGLNTEAFF